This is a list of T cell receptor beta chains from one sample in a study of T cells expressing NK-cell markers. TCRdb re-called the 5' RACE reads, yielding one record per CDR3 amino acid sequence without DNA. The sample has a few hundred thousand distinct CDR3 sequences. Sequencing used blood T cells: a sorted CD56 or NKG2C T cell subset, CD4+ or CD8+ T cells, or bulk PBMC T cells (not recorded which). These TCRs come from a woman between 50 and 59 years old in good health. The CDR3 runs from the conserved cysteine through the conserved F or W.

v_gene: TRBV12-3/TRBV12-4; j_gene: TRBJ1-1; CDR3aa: CASSFKLGLRTAFF
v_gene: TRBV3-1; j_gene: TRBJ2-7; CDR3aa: CASSQEGYSYEQYF
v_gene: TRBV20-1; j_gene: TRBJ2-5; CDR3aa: CSANGSPQETQYF
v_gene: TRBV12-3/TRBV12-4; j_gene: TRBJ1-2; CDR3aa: CASSDGRYGYTF
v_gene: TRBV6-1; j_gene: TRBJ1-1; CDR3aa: CASSAGTGLAFF
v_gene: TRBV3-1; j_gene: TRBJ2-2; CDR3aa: CASSQKGGRQGSNNGELFF
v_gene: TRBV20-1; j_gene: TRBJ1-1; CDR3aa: CSAGSGIGNTEAFF
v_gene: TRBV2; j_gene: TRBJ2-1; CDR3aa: CASSRSSYYNEQFF
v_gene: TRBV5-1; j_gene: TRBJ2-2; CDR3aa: CASSSLGRGAGELFF
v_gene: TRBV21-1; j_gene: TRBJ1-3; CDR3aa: CASSPNQEACRAPGNTIYF
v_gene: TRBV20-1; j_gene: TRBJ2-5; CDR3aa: CSARSRTLAGVETQYF
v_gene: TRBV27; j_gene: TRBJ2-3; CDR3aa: CASSSPTGGIDTQYF
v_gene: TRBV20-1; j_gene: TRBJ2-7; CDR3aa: CSASAGQAIYEQYF
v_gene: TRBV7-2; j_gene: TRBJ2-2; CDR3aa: CASSLGAIPGELFF
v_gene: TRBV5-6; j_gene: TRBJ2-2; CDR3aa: CASSGTGTGVTGELFF
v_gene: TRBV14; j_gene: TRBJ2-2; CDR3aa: CASSSPTGWTGELFF
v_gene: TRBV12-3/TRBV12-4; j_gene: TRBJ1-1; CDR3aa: CASSTQVGTEAFF
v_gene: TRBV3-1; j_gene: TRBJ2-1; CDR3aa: CASSQEGGRRGRLFF
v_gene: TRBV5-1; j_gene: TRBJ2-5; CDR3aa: CASMIAGSQETQYF
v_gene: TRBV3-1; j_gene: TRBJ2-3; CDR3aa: CASSQERRATQYF
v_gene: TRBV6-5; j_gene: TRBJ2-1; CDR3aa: CASRTRTSAENNEQFF
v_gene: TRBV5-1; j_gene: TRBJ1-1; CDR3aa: CASSENTGRSRSEAFF
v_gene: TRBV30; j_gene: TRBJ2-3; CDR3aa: CAWSEAGGWDTQYF
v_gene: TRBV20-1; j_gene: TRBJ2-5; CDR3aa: CSASEGAKTQYF
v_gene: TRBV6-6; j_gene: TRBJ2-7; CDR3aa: CASSYSIGRAVRRIEQYF
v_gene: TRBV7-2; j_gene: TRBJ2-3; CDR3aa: CASSLLSGRRVTDTQYF
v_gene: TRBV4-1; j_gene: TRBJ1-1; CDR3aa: CASSQGLRGPEAFF
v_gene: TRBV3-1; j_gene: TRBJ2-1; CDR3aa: CASSQDLTGGEQFF
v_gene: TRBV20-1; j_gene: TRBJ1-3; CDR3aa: CSAEHRDRGQSGNTIYF
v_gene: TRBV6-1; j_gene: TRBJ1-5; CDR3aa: CASSVQGIDQPQHF
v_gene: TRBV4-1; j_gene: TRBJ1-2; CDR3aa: CASSYGSANYGYTF
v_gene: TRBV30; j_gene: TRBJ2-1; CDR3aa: CAWRGGRRYNEQFF
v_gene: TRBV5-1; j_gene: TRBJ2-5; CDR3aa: CASSLTPVETQYF
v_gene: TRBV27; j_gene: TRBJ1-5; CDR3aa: CASSFKAGFPSQHF
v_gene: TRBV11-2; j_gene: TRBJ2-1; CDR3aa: CASSSASGSDNEQFF
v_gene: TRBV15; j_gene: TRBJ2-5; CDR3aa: CATSRTSGASKTQYF
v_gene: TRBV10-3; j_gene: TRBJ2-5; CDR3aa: CAISENGGEETQYF
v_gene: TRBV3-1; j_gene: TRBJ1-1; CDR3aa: CASSQDGAKNTEAFF
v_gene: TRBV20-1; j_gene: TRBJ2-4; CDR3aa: CSARGGAGPNIQYF
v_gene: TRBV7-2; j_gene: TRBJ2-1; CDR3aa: CASSPTSGGGLNEQFF
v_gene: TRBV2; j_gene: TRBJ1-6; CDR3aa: CASCPGGGGSPLHF
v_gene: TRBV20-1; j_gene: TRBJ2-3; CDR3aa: CSAGTSGSGGPDTQYF
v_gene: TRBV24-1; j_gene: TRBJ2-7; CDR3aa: CATSDSDRAKDEQYF
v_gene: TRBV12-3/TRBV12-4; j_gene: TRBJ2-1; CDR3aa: CASSLARTSGSVEQFF
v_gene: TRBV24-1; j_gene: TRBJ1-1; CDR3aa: CATRGDVGTEAFF
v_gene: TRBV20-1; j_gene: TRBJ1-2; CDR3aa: CSASGGQGASWYGYTF
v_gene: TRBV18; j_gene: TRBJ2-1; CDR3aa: CASSPGRLAGRNEQFF
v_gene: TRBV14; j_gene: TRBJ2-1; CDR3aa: CASSRALAGGRYNEQFF
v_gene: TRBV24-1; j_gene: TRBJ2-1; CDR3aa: CATSDYGQGDSEQFF
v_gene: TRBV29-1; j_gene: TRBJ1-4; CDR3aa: CSVTGATNEKLFF
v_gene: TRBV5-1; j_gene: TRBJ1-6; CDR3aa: CASSLAGGQRNSPLHF
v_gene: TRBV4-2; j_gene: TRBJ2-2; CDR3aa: CASSPMAANTGELFF